This T cell receptor beta chain derives from a study of cytomegalovirus exposure and HLA in healthy donors. Concerning this clone itself: The antigen is unknown.

Notes on the study in general: Rare TCR sequences dominated, though some public TCRs recurred in many donors.

The V gene lost 2 bases and the J gene lost 4 bases, with 4 bases spanning the gap. This CDR3 has 12 residues. From germline, CDR1 is SGHDT and CDR2 YYEEEE. Vbeta (60) and Jbeta (13) primers were used in the PCR. Some clones are missing from TCRdb's copy, which holds only in-frame ones; the method was immunoSEQ multiplex PCR. The sample has about 130,000 clones; just under 80% are singletons. Sample: PBMCs. This TCR came from a man aged 30 to 45 in good health. The chain uses TRBV5-6 and TRBJ1-5; D not resolved. The CDR3 region is CASSFQNQPQHF. The CDR3 DNA follows: TGTGCCAGCAGCTTCCAGAATCAGCCCCAGCATTTT.